The sequence of this T cell receptor beta chain was determined in a study of T cell responses to AZD1222 COVID-19 vaccine. This CDR3 comprises 10 residues. Germline CDR1 and CDR2: SNHLY and FYNNEI. Trimming removed 5 bases at V and 7 bases at J, with 5 bases between. On this clone: Antigen specificity is unknown.

Study findings and constraints: Samples come after the peak T cell response, not at day 14.

Sequenced by immunoSEQ multiplex PCR; TCRdb stores in-frame clones only, minus some. The repertoire consists of around 180,000 clones, with around 93% occurring once and the leading ten covering 7.5% to 10%. The source was peripheral blood, collected on day 0 of AZD1222 vaccination. This chain connects TRBV2 to TRBJ2-5; D is unclear. The sequence derives from an adult in good health. DNA of the CDR3: TGTGCCAGCAGTATAGGGACCCAGTACTTC. This translates into CASSIGTQYF.